A selection of T cell receptor beta chains follows, all from one sample in a study of blood T cell repertoires in COVID-19. Generated by immunoSEQ multiplex PCR, the TCRdb table keeps only in-frame clones and is missing some. Altogether fewer than 90,000 clones are present, about 96% being singletons, with the ten largest covering about 4.5%. The material sequenced was peripheral blood. Receptor source: a human donor with active COVID-19. The donor label of this sample is uncertain. Both conserved end residues are part of each CDR3. The order of the fields is clone size, V gene, D gene, J gene, CDR3 DNA, CDR3 protein. The D gene is left open where the match is weak. Not all rows give a size; the values are once, few, many and, for expanded clones, a class.

size: .
V: TRBV27
D: .
J: TRBJ2-7
DNA: TGTGCCAGCAGTTTAAACTCTTACTCCTACGAGCAGTACTTC
CDR3: CASSLNSYSYEQYF

size: .
V: TRBV11-2
D: .
J: TRBJ2-7
DNA: TGTGCCAGCAGCCGCGGGACGTTCGGCTACGAGCAGTACTTC
CDR3: CASSRGTFGYEQYF

size: .
V: TRBV19
D: .
J: TRBJ2-5
DNA: TGTGCCAGTAGTCCCCCGTGGGCTAAAGAGACCCAGTACTTC
CDR3: CASSPPWAKETQYF

size: .
V: TRBV7-9
D: TRBD1
J: TRBJ1-4
DNA: TGTGCCAGCAGCGCCCGGACAGGAAGAGATGAAAAACTGTTTTTT
CDR3: CASSARTGRDEKLFF

size: .
V: TRBV19
D: TRBD2
J: TRBJ2-1
DNA: TGTGCCAGTAGGAGCGGGGGAATGAACAATGAGCAGTTCTTC
CDR3: CASRSGGMNNEQFF

size: .
V: TRBV28
D: .
J: TRBJ2-5
DNA: TGTGCCAGCGTTTCCTTGGCGACAGGACTAGAGACCCAGTACTTC
CDR3: CASVSLATGLETQYF

size: .
V: TRBV14
D: .
J: TRBJ1-2
DNA: TGTGCCAGCAGCCCAGGACTCGGCGTCGGCTACACCTTC
CDR3: CASSPGLGVGYTF

size: .
V: TRBV27
D: .
J: TRBJ2-7
DNA: TGTGCCAGCAGTTTTCGGAGCGTTGAATACTTC
CDR3: CASSFRSVEYF

size: .
V: TRBV5-1
D: .
J: TRBJ2-7
DNA: TGCGCCAGCACTAGGGAGAATGGCTACGAGCAGTACTTC
CDR3: CASTRENGYEQYF

size: .
V: TRBV7-2
D: .
J: TRBJ1-4
DNA: TGTGCCAGCAGCCCCAGGGCGACTAATGAAAAACTGTTTTTT
CDR3: CASSPRATNEKLFF

size: .
V: TRBV7-6
D: TRBD2
J: TRBJ2-7
DNA: TGTGCCAGCAGCTTACGCATAGCGGGGGAGAACTACGAGCAGTACTTC
CDR3: CASSLRIAGENYEQYF

size: .
V: TRBV5-1
D: TRBD1
J: TRBJ1-6
DNA: TGCGCCAGCAGCCTCGGTCTTGGGACAGAACGCGTGGCACCCCTCCACTTT
CDR3: CASSLGLGTERVAPLHF

size: .
V: TRBV6-4
D: TRBD1
J: TRBJ1-1
DNA: TGTGCCAGCGCGCAAGAACCGGGACAGGGTGAAGCTTTCTTT
CDR3: CASAQEPGQGEAFF

size: .
V: TRBV2
D: TRBD1
J: TRBJ1-6
DNA: TGTGCCAGCCACCGGGACAGAACCTATAATTCACCCCTCCACTTT
CDR3: CASHRDRTYNSPLHF

size: .
V: TRBV24-1
D: .
J: TRBJ2-5
DNA: TGTGCCACCAGTGATTTTCCTAGAACTGAGACCCAGTACTTC
CDR3: CATSDFPRTETQYF

size: .
V: TRBV7-2
D: .
J: TRBJ2-1
DNA: TGTGCCAGCAGCTCATTCCCTCGCGGCTCCTACAATGAGCAGTTCTTC
CDR3: CASSSFPRGSYNEQFF

size: .
V: TRBV11-3
D: TRBD2
J: TRBJ2-1
DNA: TGTGCCAGCAGCTTAGGACTAGCGGGCGTCAATGAGCAGTTCTTC
CDR3: CASSLGLAGVNEQFF

size: .
V: TRBV3-1/TRBV3-2
D: .
J: TRBJ2-2
DNA: TGTGCCAGCAGCCAAGTCGGCACCGGGGAGCTGTTTTTT
CDR3: CASSQVGTGELFF

size: .
V: TRBV10-1
D: TRBD1
J: TRBJ2-7
DNA: TGCGCCAGCAGTCCGGGACAGGGGTTTGGCGAGCAGTACTTC
CDR3: CASSPGQGFGEQYF

size: once
V: TRBV6-5
D: TRBD1
J: TRBJ1-2
DNA: TGTGCCAGAGGGACAGGGGTCGGTGGCTACACCTTC
CDR3: CARGTGVGGYTF

size: .
V: TRBV29-1
D: TRBD2
J: TRBJ2-1
DNA: TGCAGCGCCCGGGGACTATCCAGAAAGAGCTCCTACAATGAGCAGTTCTTC
CDR3: CSARGLSRKSSYNEQFF

size: .
V: TRBV9
D: TRBD1
J: TRBJ1-1
DNA: TGTGCCAGCAGCGTAGCGACAGGGGCTGAAGCTTTCTTT
CDR3: CASSVATGAEAFF

size: .
V: TRBV12-5
D: .
J: TRBJ1-1
DNA: TGTGCTAGTGGTTTGGAAGCGGCTTGGGCAGCTTTCTTT
CDR3: CASGLEAAWAAFF

size: .
V: TRBV5-1
D: .
J: TRBJ2-1
DNA: TGCGCCAGCAGCAGATCGACTAACAATGAGCAGTTCTTC
CDR3: CASSRSTNNEQFF

size: .
V: TRBV5-3
D: .
J: TRBJ2-1
DNA: TGTGCCAGAAGGAGTGAGCAGTTCTTC
CDR3: CARRSEQFF

size: .
V: TRBV2
D: .
J: TRBJ2-3
DNA: TGTGCCAGCAGTGAGGGGCAGGGGGGTCTCACAGATACGCAGTATTTT
CDR3: CASSEGQGGLTDTQYF

size: once
V: TRBV19
D: TRBD1
J: TRBJ2-2
DNA: TGTGCCAGTAGTGCGAACGACAGGGTCACCGGGGAGCTGTTTTTT
CDR3: CASSANDRVTGELFF

size: .
V: TRBV29-1
D: .
J: TRBJ2-1
DNA: TGCAGCGTTAAGGGGCCTACCAACAATGAGCAGTTCTTC
CDR3: CSVKGPTNNEQFF

size: .
V: TRBV7-2
D: .
J: TRBJ2-1
DNA: TGTGCCAGCAGCTTAGTGAAGCGATGGGACAATGAGCAGTTCTTC
CDR3: CASSLVKRWDNEQFF

size: .
V: TRBV2
D: .
J: TRBJ1-1
DNA: TGTGCCAGCAGTTTAGGCGGATACCAAGCTTTCTTT
CDR3: CASSLGGYQAFF

size: .
V: TRBV6-2/TRBV6-3
D: .
J: TRBJ1-5
DNA: TGTGCCAGCAGTTACCCCAGGTTGAACAGAAATAGCAATCAGCCCCAGCATTTT
CDR3: CASSYPRLNRNSNQPQHF

size: .
V: TRBV19
D: .
J: TRBJ2-3
DNA: TGTGCCAGTAGTGTTTACTCTAGCACAGATACGCAGTATTTT
CDR3: CASSVYSSTDTQYF

size: .
V: TRBV4-2
D: .
J: TRBJ1-2
DNA: TGTGCCAGCAGCCATAGCGACACGGCCTTGGGCTACACCTTC
CDR3: CASSHSDTALGYTF

size: .
V: TRBV15
D: .
J: TRBJ1-5
DNA: TGTGCCACCAGCAGAGAAACAGGGCCCGGTATGCCCCAGCATTTT
CDR3: CATSRETGPGMPQHF

size: .
V: TRBV9
D: TRBD2
J: TRBJ2-1
DNA: TGTGCCAGCAGCGCTATCGGGAGGGCCATCAATGAGCAGTTCTTC
CDR3: CASSAIGRAINEQFF

size: .
V: TRBV27
D: .
J: TRBJ2-7
DNA: TGTGCCAGCAGTTTCGGAGTAGGCGAGCAGTACTTC
CDR3: CASSFGVGEQYF

size: .
V: TRBV5-1
D: .
J: TRBJ2-7
DNA: TGCGCCAGCAGCCTGGCTCGACAGGTGGGATCCTACGAGCAGTACTTC
CDR3: CASSLARQVGSYEQYF

size: .
V: TRBV25-1
D: .
J: TRBJ1-2
DNA: TGTGCCAGCAGTGAACGAACAGGCCGGGGCTACACCTTC
CDR3: CASSERTGRGYTF

size: .
V: TRBV27
D: .
J: TRBJ2-2
DNA: TGTGCCAGCAGTCCATTAGCCGGGGAGCTGTTTTTT
CDR3: CASSPLAGELFF

size: .
V: TRBV7-8
D: TRBD1
J: TRBJ1-2
DNA: TGTGCCAGCAGCTTAGCCTCACAGGGGCCTGGCTACACCTTC
CDR3: CASSLASQGPGYTF

size: .
V: TRBV19
D: .
J: TRBJ1-5
DNA: TGTGCCAGTACCATTCAGGATCAGCCCCAGCATTTT
CDR3: CASTIQDQPQHF

size: .
V: TRBV6-5
D: TRBD1
J: TRBJ1-1
DNA: TGTGCCAGCAGTCGGACAGGTTATGAAGCTTTCTTT
CDR3: CASSRTGYEAFF

size: .
V: TRBV5-1
D: TRBD2
J: TRBJ2-2
DNA: TGCGCCAGCAGCTTGGCGGGACTAAACACCGGGGAGCTGTTTTTT
CDR3: CASSLAGLNTGELFF

size: .
V: TRBV7-2
D: TRBD2
J: TRBJ2-7
DNA: TGTGCCAGCAGCCCGACTAGCGGGACTGGCGAGCAGTACTTC
CDR3: CASSPTSGTGEQYF

size: .
V: TRBV6-1
D: TRBD1
J: TRBJ1-3
DNA: TGTGCCAGCAGTGAACTGGGACAGGCCGGAAACACCATATATTTT
CDR3: CASSELGQAGNTIYF

size: .
V: TRBV11-2
D: .
J: TRBJ2-3
DNA: TGTGCCAGCAGCTTAGATCCTGGGGGGGATACGCAGTATTTT
CDR3: CASSLDPGGDTQYF

size: .
V: TRBV7-2
D: .
J: TRBJ1-1
DNA: TGTGCCAGCAGGAAGACAGGGAACACTGAAGCTTTCTTT
CDR3: CASRKTGNTEAFF

size: .
V: TRBV6-2/TRBV6-3
D: TRBD1
J: TRBJ1-5
DNA: TGTGCCAGCAGTTCGGGACAGGGGAACCAGCCCCAGCATTTT
CDR3: CASSSGQGNQPQHF

size: .
V: TRBV6-2/TRBV6-3
D: .
J: TRBJ2-3
DNA: TGTGCCAGCAGCCCTTTTAACCCGGGGGTGACAGATACGCAGTATTTT
CDR3: CASSPFNPGVTDTQYF

size: .
V: TRBV4-2
D: TRBD2
J: TRBJ2-3
DNA: TGTGCCAGCAGCCCAAAGGGGGCGAGCGGGGGGTCTAGCACAGATACGCAGTATTTT
CDR3: CASSPKGASGGSSTDTQYF

size: .
V: TRBV3-1/TRBV3-2
D: TRBD1
J: TRBJ1-2
DNA: TGTGCCAGCAGCCAAGCGGGACAGGGGCCCTATGGCTACACCTTC
CDR3: CASSQAGQGPYGYTF

size: once
V: TRBV9
D: TRBD1
J: TRBJ2-1
DNA: TGTGCCAGCAGCGTTTCGGGACAGGGGGCCAATGAGCAGTTCTTC
CDR3: CASSVSGQGANEQFF

size: .
V: TRBV27
D: TRBD1
J: TRBJ2-7
DNA: TGTGCCAGCAGTTTAAACAGGGGGCGTGTCAGCGAGCAGTACTTC
CDR3: CASSLNRGRVSEQYF

size: once
V: TRBV7-6
D: .
J: TRBJ2-1
DNA: TGTGCCAGCAGCTTAGGTACTAGACCCGAGGGATCATACAATGAGCAGTTCTTC
CDR3: CASSLGTRPEGSYNEQFF

size: once
V: TRBV28
D: .
J: TRBJ1-4
DNA: TGTGCCAGCAGTTTTCGGGGGGGCCGCGAAAAACTGTTTTTT
CDR3: CASSFRGGREKLFF

size: once
V: TRBV19
D: .
J: TRBJ2-3
DNA: TGTGCCAGTAGTAACAGCGGGACAGATACGCAGTATTTT
CDR3: CASSNSGTDTQYF

size: .
V: TRBV6-5
D: .
J: TRBJ1-5
DNA: TGTGCCAGCAGGCGGGGGGCAGGAAACGATCAGCCCCAGCATTTT
CDR3: CASRRGAGNDQPQHF

size: .
V: TRBV5-6
D: .
J: TRBJ2-5
DNA: TGTGCCAGCAGCTTTCGAGAGACCCAGTACTTC
CDR3: CASSFRETQYF